The source of this T cell receptor beta chain is a study of T cell repertoires in cytomegalovirus infection. Overall study context: Matching HLA type and CMV infection were both indicated by public TCR beta signatures.

TCRdb re-derived calls from the reads in MiXCR, one entry per CDR3 protein. The sample shows around 750,000 distinct CDR3 sequences, 32% of them seen only once. Study-level findings and limits: Cumulative public TCR beta family frequency identified CMV carriers with the relevant HLA.

A note on this clonotype: Its antigen is as yet unknown.

The receptor was derived from a human donor in good health (CMV status not recorded). Some clones in this sample may be carry-over from other donors' samples. Sequenced here: cultured CD8+ T cells from PBMCs, sampled from culture after CMV antigen stimulation.

CDR3 DNA sequence: TGCAGTGCTAATCAGCCGGGACAGGGACTCTATGGCTACACCTTC. Protein sequence: CSANQPGQGLYGYTF. This rearrangement joins TRBV20-1 to TRBJ1-2, with 9 bases fitting TRBD1. Germline trimming cut 4 bases from V and 4 bases from J; bases unmatched to any gene: 10. In germline, CDR1 is DFQATT, CDR2 SNEGSKA (reference sequence). The CDR3 has 15 residues.